This T cell receptor (beta chain) was recovered during a study of CD8 T cells in ankylosing spondylitis (dated 2017 in TCRdb). A note on the overall study: To find TCR variants linked to disease, the study profiled T cell receptor beta repertoires in ankylosing spondylitis patients and healthy donors. The full study cohort was made up of over 20 ankylosing spondylitis patients and more than 90 healthy donors. Peripheral blood was sampled, and synovial fluid was also collected from ankylosing spondylitis patients.

This clonotype showed up just a few times. This clone's antigen is unknown. Qualities for individual bases were not recorded, and no much larger clone is one base off. TCRdb records Illumina HiSeq 2500 as the sequencer. Quantitative 5'-RACE with molecular barcodes was the method used to prepare the TCR beta libraries. As for the authors' bioinformatics: Disease-linked TCR variants were identified with a new computational method built on a probabilistic model of VDJ rearrangement. Through fastp at Q25 and MiXCR, TCRdb rebuilt clones from the public reads, retaining in-frame beta chains. Each CDR3 protein appears once, grouped with its most common genes and DNA. These V and J calls originate from TCRdb's pipeline instead of the authors' own analysis. A total of 250,000 to 400,000 distinct CDR3 sequences appear in this sample, more than 9% of them only once. Of the sample, roughly 9.1% is held by the ten largest clones.

Paper-wide results and their limitations: The disease-linked clones were reported as significantly enriched in matched synovial fluid samples from ankylosing spondylitis patients. The disease-linked clones had a CD8+ phenotype and were found at relatively low frequencies in peripheral blood. Blood from ankylosing spondylitis patients appeared to be characterized by a TCR beta motif composed of 7 to 9 highly homologous amino acid variants. Some TCR beta motif variants had previously been reported in synovial fluid and blood of reactive arthritis patients, which suggested common disease-initiation mechanisms.

The source of this sequence is a female donor with ankylosing spondylitis or in good health (not recorded which). The sequencing input was blood, either unsorted or a sorted T cell fraction (not recorded which).

Here the CDR3 is given as CASSRDRVGNSPLHF. The DNA sequence is given as TGTGCCAGCAGCCGGGACAGGGTCGGAAATTCACCCCTCCACTTT. The sequence joins TRBV7-2 to TRBJ1-6; 9 central bases correspond to TRBD1. From its cysteine to its phenylalanine, the CDR3 spans 15 amino acids. The DNA shown is the 45-base CDR3, in frame from base 1. The V end gives up 5 bases and the J end 7 bases, leaving 6 bases in the junction not matched to a gene. CDR1 and CDR2 (SGHTA, FQGNSA) derive from the germline V gene.